The present T cell receptor beta chain was sequenced within a study of molecular identifiers for immune sequencing clone quantification. Looking at the study overall: With replicates, the RNA of roughly 20,000 or 100,000 naive CD8 cells was split five ways and four were sequenced.

Methods described previously, with TCR primers listed, were used for bulk TCR libraries. TCRdb used MiXCR to reprocess the PCR reads, holding one entry per CDR3 protein. The sample has about 630,000 distinct CDR3 sequences, about 25% seen once. About this clonotype: What it recognizes is unknown.

The CDR3 is 15 residues long. V was pared by 5 bases and J by 7 bases, with 17 bases between. CDR1 is SGHAT, CDR2 FQNNGV, per germline. Overall study results and limits: Clonotypes surpassing 20 RNA copies contained over 98% of effector molecules, versus under 1% in naive cells.

Sequenced sample: naive CD8+ T cells from blood, with Jurkat cell RNA spiked in. The subset here: FACS-sorted CD8+CD4-CCR7+CD45RA+ naive T cells. The source of this sequence is a human donor in good health. Some libraries in this study had Jurkat cell RNA spiked in. The genes are TRBV11-2 and TRBJ1-4; D not resolved. Written as DNA, the CDR3 is TGTGCCAGCAGCCCTTTGCCGCAGCCGGGTGAAAAACTGTTTTTT. This gives the protein CASSPLPQPGEKLFF.